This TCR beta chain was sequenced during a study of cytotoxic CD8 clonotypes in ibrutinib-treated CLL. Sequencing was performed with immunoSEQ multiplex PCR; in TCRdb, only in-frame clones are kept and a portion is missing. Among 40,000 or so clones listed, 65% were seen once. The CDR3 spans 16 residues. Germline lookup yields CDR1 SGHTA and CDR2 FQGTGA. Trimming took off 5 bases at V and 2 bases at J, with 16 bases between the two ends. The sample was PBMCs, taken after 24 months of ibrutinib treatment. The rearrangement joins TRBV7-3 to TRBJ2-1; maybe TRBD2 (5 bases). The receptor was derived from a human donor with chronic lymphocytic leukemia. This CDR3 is CASSPTGTYTYNEQFF. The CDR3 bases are TGTGCCAGCAGCCCCACGGGAACCTACACCTACAATGAGCAGTTCTTC.